The clone carrying this T cell receptor (beta chain) has just a few counts. TCRdb recomputed calls from the 5' RACE reads with MiXCR, one row per CDR3 protein. The data show about 220,000 distinct CDR3 sequences, around 6.7% seen once. The data derive from a study of T cells after yellow fever vaccination. This TCR came from a man aged 25-45 years who received the YFV17D yellow fever vaccine. Sequenced material: CD4+ T cells sorted from PBMCs, taken on the day of the yellow fever booster vaccination.

The CDR3, as DNA: TGCAGTGCTAGTAGCGGGAGGGAAGTCACCTACGAGCAGTACTTC. This sequence encodes CSASSGREVTYEQYF. The V call is TRBV20-1, the J call TRBJ2-7; TRBD2 aligns across 11 bases. Germline V gene lookup returns CDR1 DFQATT and CDR2 SNEGSKA (reference sequence). The length of the CDR3 is 15 residues. With V trimmed by 3 bases and J by 2 bases, 6 bases remained unmatched.